This TCR beta chain stems from a study of blood T cell repertoires in COVID-19. Study-wide background: COVID-19 samples collected from the United States, Italy and Spain covered acute and convalescent phases. Sources were T cells, B-cell-depleted T cells, or PBMCs; the material itself was cDNA or gDNA.

The CDR3 is 15 amino acids. Trimming took 5 bases from V and 3 from J, leaving 14 bases between them. Germline-derived CDR1 and CDR2 are SGHNT and YYREEE (reference sequence). Source study methods: Reference gene primer amplification yielded estimated nucleated cell counts. Clones were sequenced by immunoSEQ multiplex PCR, and TCRdb holds only the in-frame ones, with some missing. That table is the source of V, J and clone size, and D and trimming were worked out from the DNA. The sample consists of roughly 330,000 clones, about 83% of them appearing once. This clonotype was sampled from a woman aged 50 to 60 with acute or convalescent COVID-19. V is TRBV5-4 and J is TRBJ2-2; possible D gene TRBD1, 8 bases. The sample comprised peripheral blood. CDR3 sequence: CASRSQGGDTGELFF. The CDR3 bases are TGTGCCAGCAGATCACAGGGGGGGGACACCGGGGAGCTGTTTTTT.